This T cell receptor (beta chain) was obtained from a study of cytotoxic CD8 clonotypes in ibrutinib-treated CLL (dated by TCRdb to about 2021). With respect to the entire study: In this cohort, about 16 patients were treatment-naive and approximately 10 were relapsed/refractory, while around 18 had unmutated IGHV. On average, each sample yielded around 270,000 productive templates and 85,000 to 95,000 productive rearrangements. Response samples were taken after a median of roughly a year on treatment, ranging from about 6 to 36 months. All remission and progressive disease samples were collected while patients were still receiving ibrutinib. Responses were partial in about 25 patients and complete in 2; after median approximately 66 months follow-up, 14 stayed in remission and approximately 12 progressed. Of the roughly 90 people in the trial, around 24 had longitudinal samples available. Cryopreserved peripheral blood mononuclear cells were obtained before treatment, at response, and at either sustained remission or disease progression.

The V end loses 1 base and the J end loses 0 bases, and a stretch of 10 bases separates them. From cysteine to phenylalanine, the CDR3 is 16 amino acids long. Only CDR3 DNA is held: 48 bases, read in frame from base 1. According to the germline V gene, CDR1 reads SQVTM and CDR2 reads ANQGSEA. In regard to this clone: Its target antigen remains unknown. No clone much larger than this one lies a single base away; base qualities are absent.

Paper-wide results and their limitations: Clonality increased at ibrutinib response, stayed stable in sustained remission, and fell back toward baseline at progression. Lymph node repertoires were not examined, and the timing of sampling was not matched between patients in sustained remission and those whose disease progressed. Public clonotypes were rare and either shrank or stayed stable during treatment, and the rise in clonality at ibrutinib response reflected expansion of private clonotypes. Baseline clonality exceeded that of age-matched healthy donors and correlated strongly with circulating CD8+ T-cell counts.

The time point label corresponds to: progressive disease on ibrutinib. For TCR beta library preparation, 2 to 2.5 micrograms of genomic DNA were isolated from cryopreserved PBMCs. Longitudinal blood samples from CLL patients on ibrutinib monotherapy underwent high-throughput TCR beta sequencing. Patients were enrolled in a phase 2 open-label single-center ibrutinib monotherapy trial. A MiSeq instrument was used for deep resolution sequencing, which targeted depths ranging from 1 in 1 million up to 1 in 200,000 T cells, with coverage averaging 10x for each clonotype. The immunoSEQ hsTCRB Kit was used to generate the TCR beta libraries. Concerning the study's data processing: The data were analyzed with ImmunoSEQ Analyzer and ImmunoSEQ Data Assistant, and V, D and J gene assignments followed IMGT definitions. Clonality, which ranges from 0 to 1, was calculated as one minus the normalized Shannon entropy of productive rearrangement frequencies. Public clonotype analysis was restricted to overrepresented clonotypes comprising at least 0.05% of each patient's repertoire. Repertoires from approximately 13 age-matched healthy donors in immuneACCESS were used as clonality controls. In TCRdb, the immuneACCESS table is reduced to in-frame sequences with V and J assigned. These tables do not hold every clone; where another copy was compared, an unresolved V gene accounts for under half, and the others remain unexplained. V, J and clone size are taken as reported in that table, and D and trimming were inferred from the DNA itself. The table for this sample lists about 40,000 clones; 68% of them were counted only once. The ten largest clones represent 6% to 8% of the sample.

Sequenced here: PBMCs, sampled at disease progression, from a patient treated with ibrutinib. The receptor chain draws on TRBV29-1 and TRBJ2-6; TRBD2 is a possible D gene, resting on 5 matching bases. This sequence was found in a human donor with chronic lymphocytic leukemia. The bases are TGCAGCGTTGAAGGTCCAGCGGACTCTGGGGCCAACGTCCTGACTTTC. It translates as CSVEGPADSGANVLTF. The CDR3, completed at both ends by the reference TRBV29-1 and TRBJ2-6 genes, gives the full variable domain SAVISQKPSRDICQRGTSLTIQCQVDSQVTMMFWYRQQPGQSLTLIATANQGSEATYESGFVIDKFPISRPNLTFSTLTVSNMSPEDSSIYLCSVEGPADSGANVLTFGAGSRLTVL.